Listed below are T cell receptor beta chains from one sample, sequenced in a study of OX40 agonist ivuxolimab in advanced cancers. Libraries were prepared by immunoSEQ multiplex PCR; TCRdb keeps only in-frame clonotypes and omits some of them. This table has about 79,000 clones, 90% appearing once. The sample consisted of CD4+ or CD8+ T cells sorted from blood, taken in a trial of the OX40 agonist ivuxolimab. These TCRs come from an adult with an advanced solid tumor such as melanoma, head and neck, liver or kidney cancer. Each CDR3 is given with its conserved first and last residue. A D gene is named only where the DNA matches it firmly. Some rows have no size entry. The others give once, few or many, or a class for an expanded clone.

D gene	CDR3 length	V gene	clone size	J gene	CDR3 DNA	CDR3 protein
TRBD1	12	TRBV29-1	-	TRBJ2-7	TGCAGCGTAGGGACAGTTTCCTACGAGCAGTACTTC	CSVGTVSYEQYF
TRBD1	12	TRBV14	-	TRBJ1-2	TGTGCCAGCGGGACAGGCCCGTATGGCTACACCTTC	CASGTGPYGYTF
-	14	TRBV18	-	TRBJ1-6	TGTGCCAGCTCACCCGGACAGTATAATTCACCCCTCCACTTT	CASSPGQYNSPLHF
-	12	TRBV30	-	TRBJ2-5	TGTGCCTGGAGTCGTACGCAAGAGACCCAGTACTTC	CAWSRTQETQYF
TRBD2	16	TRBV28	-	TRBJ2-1	TGTGCCAGCAGATCACTAGCGGCGTCCTCCTACAATGAGCAGTTCTTC	CASRSLAASSYNEQFF
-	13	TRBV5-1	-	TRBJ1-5	TGCGCCAGCAGCTGGACAGTCAATCAGCCCCAGCATTTT	CASSWTVNQPQHF
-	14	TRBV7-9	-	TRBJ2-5	TGTGCCAGCAGCTTGTTCGGACAAACGGAGACCCAGTACTTC	CASSLFGQTETQYF
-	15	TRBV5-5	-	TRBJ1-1	TGTGCCAGCAGCCCATCGAACCAGGGAGGCACTGAAGCTTTCTTT	CASSPSNQGGTEAFF
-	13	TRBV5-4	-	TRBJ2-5	TGTGCCAGCAGCCCGGCACGCCGGGAGACCCAGTACTTC	CASSPARRETQYF
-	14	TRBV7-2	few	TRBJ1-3	TGTGCCAGCAGCTCGGAGGCTTTACGAAACACCATATATTTT	CASSSEALRNTIYF
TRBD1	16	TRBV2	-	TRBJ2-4	TGTGCCAGCAGAGTCGGACAGGGAAGGGTTTGGGACATTCAGTACTTC	CASRVGQGRVWDIQYF
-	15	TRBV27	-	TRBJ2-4	TGTGCCAGCAGTTTGTCGGAGGGCGGCAAAAACATTCAGTACTTC	CASSLSEGGKNIQYF
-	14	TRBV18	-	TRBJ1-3	TGTGCCAGCTCACCAGGGAGCTCTGGAAACACCATATATTTT	CASSPGSSGNTIYF
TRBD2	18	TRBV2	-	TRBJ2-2	TGTGCCAGTCCCCGGCCCGGAGCGGGGGGGCGGTGGACCGGGGAGCTGTTTTTT	CASPRPGAGGRWTGELFF
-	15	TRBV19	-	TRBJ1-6	TGTGCCAGTAGTATTAATTACAGGGTAAATTCACCCCTCCACTTT	CASSINYRVNSPLHF
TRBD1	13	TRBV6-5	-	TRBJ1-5	TGTGCCAGCAGCCGGACAGGGAACCAGCCCCAGCATTTT	CASSRTGNQPQHF
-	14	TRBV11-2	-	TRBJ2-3	TGTGCCAGCAGCTTCGGGACCAGCACAGATACGCAGTATTTT	CASSFGTSTDTQYF
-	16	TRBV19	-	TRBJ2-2	TGTGCCAGTAGTATAGCGTCTGGATTCAACACCGGGGAGCTGTTTTTT	CASSIASGFNTGELFF
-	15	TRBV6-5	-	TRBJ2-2	TGTGCCAGCAGTTATGGTCCAGGGAATACCGGGGAGCTGTTTTTT	CASSYGPGNTGELFF
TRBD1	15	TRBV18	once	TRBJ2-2	TGTGCCAGCTCAATCGGACAGGGAATCGCCGGGGAGCTGTTTTTT	CASSIGQGIAGELFF